The clone carrying this T cell receptor (beta chain) was seen a single time. Its cognate antigen is unknown. Germline V gives CDR1 LNHNV, CDR2 YYDKDF (reference sequence). The length of the CDR3 is 17 residues. V was trimmed by 2 bases and J by 4 bases, leaving 20 bases between them. These data are taken from a study of shared clonotypes between healthy human individuals. Study results and caveats: With four donors compared, 4% to 5% of naive CD4 clonotypes were shared. Only blood samples were collected, and tissue repertoires likely differ.

The data were produced by immunoSEQ multiplex PCR, yet TCRdb's version contains in-frame clones alone and is incomplete. The sample contains 2 million to 3 million clones, approximately 93% of which appear only once. The chain couples TRBV15 to TRBJ1-1; D gene ambiguous. Material for sequencing was naive CD4+ T cells from PBMCs. Stated subset: CD45RA+ positively selected. The source of this sequence is a man between 18 and 29 years old in good health. Some clones in this sample may be carry-over from other donors' samples. The CDR3 spells CATSRPPSFGRSTEAFF. CDR3 in DNA: TGTGCCACCAGCAGACCTCCGTCCTTCGGTCGAAGCACTGAAGCTTTCTTT.